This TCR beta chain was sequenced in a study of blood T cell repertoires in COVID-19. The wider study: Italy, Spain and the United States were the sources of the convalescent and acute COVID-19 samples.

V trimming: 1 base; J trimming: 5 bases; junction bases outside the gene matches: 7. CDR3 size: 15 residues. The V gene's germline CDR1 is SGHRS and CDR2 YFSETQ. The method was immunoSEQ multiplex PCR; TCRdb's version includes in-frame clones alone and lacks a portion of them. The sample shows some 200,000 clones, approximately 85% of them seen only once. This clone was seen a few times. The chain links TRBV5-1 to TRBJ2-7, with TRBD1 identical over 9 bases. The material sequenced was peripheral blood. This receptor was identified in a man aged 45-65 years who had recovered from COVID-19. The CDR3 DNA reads TGCGCCAGCAGCTTGACAGGGGGCGGAATTCACGAGCAGTACTTC. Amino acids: CASSLTGGGIHEQYF.